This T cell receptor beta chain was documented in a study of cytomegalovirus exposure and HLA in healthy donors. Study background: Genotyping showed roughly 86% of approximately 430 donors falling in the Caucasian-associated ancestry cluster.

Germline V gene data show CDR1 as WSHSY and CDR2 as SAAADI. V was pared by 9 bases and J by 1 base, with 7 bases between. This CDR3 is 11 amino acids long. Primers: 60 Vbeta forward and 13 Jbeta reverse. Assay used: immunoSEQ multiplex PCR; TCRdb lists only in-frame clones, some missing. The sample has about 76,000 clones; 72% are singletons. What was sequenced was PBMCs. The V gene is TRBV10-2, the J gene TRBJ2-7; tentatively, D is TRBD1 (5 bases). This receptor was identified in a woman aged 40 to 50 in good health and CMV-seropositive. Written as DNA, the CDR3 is TGCGCCAGTAGGGGTTCCTACGAGCAGTACTTC. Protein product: CASRGSYEQYF.